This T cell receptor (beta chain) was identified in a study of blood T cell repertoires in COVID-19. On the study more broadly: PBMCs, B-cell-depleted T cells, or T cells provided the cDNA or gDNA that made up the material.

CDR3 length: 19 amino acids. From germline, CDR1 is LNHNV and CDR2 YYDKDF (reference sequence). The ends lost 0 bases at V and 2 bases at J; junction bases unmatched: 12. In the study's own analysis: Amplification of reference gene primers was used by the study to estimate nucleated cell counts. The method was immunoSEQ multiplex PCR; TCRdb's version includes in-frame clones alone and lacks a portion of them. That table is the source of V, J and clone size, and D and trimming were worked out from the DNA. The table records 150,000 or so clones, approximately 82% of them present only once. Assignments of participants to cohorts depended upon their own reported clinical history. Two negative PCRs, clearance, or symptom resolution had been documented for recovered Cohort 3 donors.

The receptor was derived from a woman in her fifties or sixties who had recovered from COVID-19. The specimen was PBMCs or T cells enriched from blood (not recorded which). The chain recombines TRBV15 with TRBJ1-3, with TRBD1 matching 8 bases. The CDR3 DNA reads TGTGCCACCAGCAGAGATGGCACAGGGGGGGTCACCGCTGGAAACACCATATATTTT. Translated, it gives CATSRDGTGGVTAGNTIYF. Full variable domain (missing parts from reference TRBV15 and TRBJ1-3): DAMVIQNPRYQVTQFGKPVTLSCSQTLNHNVMYWYQQKSSQAPKLLFHYYDKDFNNEADTPDNFQSRRPNTSFCFLDIRSPGLGDTAMYLCATSRDGTGGVTAGNTIYFGEGSWLTVV.